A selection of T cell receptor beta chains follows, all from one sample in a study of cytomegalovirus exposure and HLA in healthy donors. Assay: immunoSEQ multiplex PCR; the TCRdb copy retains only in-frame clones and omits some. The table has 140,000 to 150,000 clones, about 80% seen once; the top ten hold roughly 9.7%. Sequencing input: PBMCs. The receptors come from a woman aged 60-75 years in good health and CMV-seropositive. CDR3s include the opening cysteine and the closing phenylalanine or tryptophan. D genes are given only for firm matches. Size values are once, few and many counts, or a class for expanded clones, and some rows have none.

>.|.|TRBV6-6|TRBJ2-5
CASRETGNRGETQYF
TGTGCCAGCAGGGAAACAGGGAACAGAGGAGAGACCCAGTACTTC
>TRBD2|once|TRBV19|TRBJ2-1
CASSSTGTSGSSYNEQFF
TGTGCCAGTAGTAGCACGGGGACTAGCGGGAGCTCCTACAATGAGCAGTTCTTC
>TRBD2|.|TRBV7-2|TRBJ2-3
CASSLTAGVGSDTQYF
TGTGCCAGCAGCTTAACAGCGGGAGTAGGGTCAGATACGCAGTATTTT
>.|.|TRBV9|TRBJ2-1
CASSVVGTPYNEQFF
TGTGCCAGCAGCGTTGTCGGGACTCCCTACAATGAGCAGTTCTTC
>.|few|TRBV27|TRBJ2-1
CASSLFAGTYNEQFF
TGTGCCAGCAGTTTATTCGCGGGTACCTACAATGAGCAGTTCTTC
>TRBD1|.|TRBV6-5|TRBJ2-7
CASSSGPGTGGHEQYF
TGTGCCAGCAGTTCCGGACCCGGGACAGGGGGACACGAGCAGTACTTC
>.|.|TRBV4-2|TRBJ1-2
CASSQDLKQGDYGYTF
TGTGCCAGCAGCCAAGATTTAAAACAGGGAGACTATGGCTACACCTTC
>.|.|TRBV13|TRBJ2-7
CASSLGVTAQNEQYF
TGTGCCAGCAGCTTAGGGGTGACAGCTCAAAACGAGCAGTACTTC
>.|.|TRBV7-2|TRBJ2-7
CASSSPGTGLHYEQYF
TGTGCCAGCAGCTCCCCAGGTACAGGGCTCCACTACGAGCAGTACTTC
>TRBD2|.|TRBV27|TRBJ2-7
CASSTPRGGASSYEQYF
TGTGCCAGCAGTACCCCCCGGGGAGGGGCGAGTTCCTACGAGCAGTACTTC
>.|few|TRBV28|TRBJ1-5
CASSFSRGRGQPQHF
TGTGCCAGCAGTTTCTCAAGGGGCCGGGGGCAGCCCCAGCATTTT
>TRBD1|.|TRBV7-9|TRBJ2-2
CASRRQGTPGELFF
TGTGCCAGCAGGCGACAGGGCACCCCCGGGGAGCTGTTTTTT
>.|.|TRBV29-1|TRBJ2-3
CSVEAQYTDTQYF
TGCAGCGTTGAGGCCCAATACACAGATACGCAGTATTTT
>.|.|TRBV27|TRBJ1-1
CASSHTNTHRVDTEAFF
TGTGCCAGCAGCCACACTAACACTCACAGGGTGGACACTGAAGCTTTCTTT
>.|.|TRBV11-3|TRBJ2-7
CASSGGGTAFYEQYF
TGTGCCAGCAGCGGAGGGGGGACAGCCTTCTACGAGCAGTACTTC
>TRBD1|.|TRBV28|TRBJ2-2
CASSLNRGYTNTGELFF
TGTGCCAGCAGTTTAAACAGGGGGTATACGAACACCGGGGAGCTGTTTTTT
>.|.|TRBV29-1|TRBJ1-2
CSVATADYGYTF
TGCAGCGTTGCGACAGCCGACTATGGCTACACCTTC
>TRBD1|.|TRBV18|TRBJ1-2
CASSPSGTGDYGYTF
TGTGCCAGCTCACCTTCCGGGACAGGTGATTATGGCTACACCTTC
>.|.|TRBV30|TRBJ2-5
CAWSPPSTLLPGYF
TGTGCCTGGAGTCCCCCTAGCACCCTGCTCCCGGGGTACTTC
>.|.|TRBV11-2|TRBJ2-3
CASSSGLSGGTDTQYF
TGTGCCAGCAGCTCCGGGCTCAGCGGTGGCACAGATACGCAGTATTTT
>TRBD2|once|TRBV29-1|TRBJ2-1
CSVEDRSSGSTNEQFF
TGCAGCGTCGAGGATAGGTCTAGCGGGAGTACGAATGAGCAGTTCTTC
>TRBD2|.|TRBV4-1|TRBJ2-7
CASSQGASGYEQYF
TGCGCCAGCAGCCAAGGGGCTAGCGGATACGAGCAGTACTTC
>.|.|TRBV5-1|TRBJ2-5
CASSLKGRETQYF
TGCGCCAGCAGCTTGAAGGGGCGAGAGACCCAGTACTTC
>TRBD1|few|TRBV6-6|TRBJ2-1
CASHRGDYNEQFF
TGTGCCAGCCACAGGGGGGACTACAATGAGCAGTTCTTC
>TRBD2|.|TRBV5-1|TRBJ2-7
CASSSSGRASYEQYF
TGCGCCAGCAGCTCCAGCGGGAGGGCCTCCTACGAGCAGTACTTC
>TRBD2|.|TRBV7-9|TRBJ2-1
CASSPLRVAGASLGNEQFF
TGTGCCAGCAGCCCCTTGAGGGTAGCGGGAGCGTCGCTTGGCAATGAGCAGTTCTTC
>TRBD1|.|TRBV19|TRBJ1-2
CASSIGQGAGYGYTF
TGTGCCAGTAGTATCGGGCAGGGGGCTGGCTATGGCTACACCTTC
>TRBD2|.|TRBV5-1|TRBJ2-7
CASSPGGGSALREQYF
TGCGCCAGCAGCCCCGGGGGGGGCTCAGCGCTAAGGGAGCAGTACTTC
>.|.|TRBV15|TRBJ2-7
CATSRDHYEQYF
TGTGCCACCAGCAGAGACCACTACGAGCAGTACTTC
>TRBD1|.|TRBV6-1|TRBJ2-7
CASTPRDRASYEQYF
TGTGCCAGCACCCCCAGGGACAGGGCCTCCTACGAGCAGTACTTC
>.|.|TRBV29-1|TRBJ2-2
CSVKPRTSFELFF
TGCAGCGTTAAACCCCGAACTAGTTTCGAGCTGTTTTTT
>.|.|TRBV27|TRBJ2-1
CASSSAGVLTYNEQFF
TGTGCCAGCAGTTCTGCAGGGGTCCTCACCTACAATGAGCAGTTCTTC
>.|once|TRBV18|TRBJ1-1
CASSDRRDTEAFF
TGTGCCAGCTCGGACCGGCGGGACACTGAAGCTTTCTTT
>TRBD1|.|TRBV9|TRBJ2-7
CASSVDSGTGGRYEQYF
TGTGCCAGCAGCGTAGATAGTGGGACAGGGGGCCGCTACGAGCAGTACTTC
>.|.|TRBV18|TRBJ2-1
CASSPGTPSSYNEQFF
TGTGCCAGCTCACCGGGGACACCTAGCTCCTACAATGAGCAGTTCTTC
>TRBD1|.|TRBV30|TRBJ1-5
CAWSPRGGTGGNQPQHF
TGTGCCTGGAGTCCACGGGGAGGGACAGGGGGCAATCAGCCCCAGCATTTT
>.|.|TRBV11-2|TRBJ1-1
CASSLPGVGAQEAFF
TGTGCCAGCAGCTTACCAGGGGTTGGGGCCCAGGAAGCTTTCTTT
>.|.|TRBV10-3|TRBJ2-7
CAPFEAVAYEQYF
TGTGCCCCTTTTGAAGCGGTGGCTTACGAGCAGTACTTC
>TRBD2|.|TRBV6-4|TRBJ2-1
CASSKGLAGVDEQFF
TGTGCCAGCAGTAAGGGACTAGCGGGAGTAGATGAGCAGTTCTTC
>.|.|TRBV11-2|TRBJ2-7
CASSYEQGYEQYF
TGTGCCAGCAGCTACGAACAGGGCTACGAGCAGTACTTC
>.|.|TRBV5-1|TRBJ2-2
CASSLKSGNTGELFF
TGCGCCAGCAGCTTGAAGTCAGGGAACACCGGGGAGCTGTTTTTT
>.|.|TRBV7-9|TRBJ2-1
CASSLGGLAVSYNEQFF
TGTGCCAGCAGCTTAGGGGGGCTAGCGGTCTCCTACAATGAGCAGTTCTTC
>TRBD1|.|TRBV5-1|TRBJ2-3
CASRTGGSDTQYF
TGCGCCAGCAGGACAGGGGGCTCGGATACGCAGTATTTT
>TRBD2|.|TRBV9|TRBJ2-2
CASSTRLAEDTGELFF
TGTGCCAGCAGCACTCGACTAGCGGAAGACACCGGGGAGCTGTTTTTT
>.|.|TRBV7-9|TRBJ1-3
CASRSEAGFGNTIYF
TGTGCCAGCCGCAGTGAGGCTGGGTTTGGAAACACCATATATTTT
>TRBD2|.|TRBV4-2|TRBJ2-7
CASSPIAGEADEQYF
TGTGCCAGCAGCCCGATAGCGGGAGAGGCTGACGAGCAGTACTTC
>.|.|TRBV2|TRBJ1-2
CASSASGEGYTF
TGTGCCAGCAGTGCCTCTGGGGAGGGCTACACCTTC
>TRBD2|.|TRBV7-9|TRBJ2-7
CASTRLAGEQYF
TGTGCCAGCACAAGACTAGCCGGAGAGCAGTACTTC
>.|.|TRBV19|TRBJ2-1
CASGLYNEQFF
TGTGCCAGCGGTCTCTACAATGAGCAGTTCTTC
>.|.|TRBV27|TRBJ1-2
CASSPDWGANYGYTF
TGTGCCAGCAGTCCCGACTGGGGAGCTAACTATGGCTACACCTTC
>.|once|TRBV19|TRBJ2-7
CASSASLASYEQYF
TGTGCCAGTAGTGCATCACTAGCTTCCTACGAGCAGTACTTC
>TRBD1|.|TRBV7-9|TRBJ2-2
CASSYVQGAGELFF
TGTGCCAGCAGCTATGTCCAGGGGGCCGGGGAGCTGTTTTTT
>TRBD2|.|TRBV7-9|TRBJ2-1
CASTPQLAANNEQFF
TGTGCCAGCACCCCTCAACTAGCGGCCAACAATGAGCAGTTCTTC
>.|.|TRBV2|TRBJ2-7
CASSYREQTPYEQYF
TGTGCCAGCAGCTACAGGGAGCAAACGCCGTACGAGCAGTACTTC